What follows are 16 T cell receptor beta chains derived from one specimen sequenced in a study of blood T cell repertoires in COVID-19. Produced via immunoSEQ multiplex PCR; TCRdb's table is partial and in-frame only. This table has over 300,000 clones, roughly 88% appearing once. Sequenced input: PBMCs or T cells enriched from blood (not recorded which). Every receptor here comes from a woman aged 30 to 39 with acute COVID-19.

This clone has only one observation. V gene TRBV5-1 combines with J gene TRBJ2-7; 10 bases are a match to TRBD1. CDR3 length: 15 residues. Germline V gene data show CDR1 as SGHRS and CDR2 as YFSETQ. The V and J ends lost 4 bases and 6 bases, in that order; junction bases with no gene match: 10. Written as DNA, the CDR3 is TGCGCCAGCAGCATGTCGACAGGGGGCAAGGGCGAGCAGTACTTC. Protein: CASSMSTGGKGEQYF.

The gene calls are TRBV30 and TRBJ1-4, with a possible D match to TRBD1 (6 bases). The germline V and J ends were trimmed by 0 bases and 9 bases, with 17 bases remaining between them. The CDR3 consists of 15 residues. The germline V gene encodes CDR1 GTSNPN and CDR2 SVGIG (reference sequence). The chain's CDR3 is CAWSVRAGEGKKLFF. DNA of the CDR3: TGTGCCTGGAGTGTACGGGCAGGGGAGGGAAAAAAACTGTTTTTT. Based on the CDR3 plus reference TRBV30 and TRBJ1-4, the full variable domain is SQTIHQWPATLVQPVGSPLSLECTVEGTSNPNLYWYRQAAGRGLQLLFYSVGIGQISSEVPQNLSASRPQDRQFILSSKKLLLSDSGFYLCAWSVRAGEGKKLFFGSGTQLSVL.

This rearrangement joins TRBV6-5 to TRBJ2-7; the D gene is possibly TRBD1 (6 bases). The CDR3 contains 13 residues. The germline CDR1 and CDR2 sequences are MNHEY and SVGAGI. The V gene lost 6 bases and the J gene lost 4 bases, with 13 bases spanning the gap. The CDR3 DNA is TGTGCCAGCAGAAACGGGCAGGGGTACGAGCAGTACTTC. Encoded protein: CASRNGQGYEQYF.

This clone has more than one count but fewer than ten. J is TRBJ2-1 and V is TRBV29-1; maybe TRBD1 (6 bases). This CDR3 region has 14 residues. CDR1 and CDR2 from the germline V gene are SQVTM and ANQGSEA. Trimming removed 7 bases from V and 0 bases from J, with 13 bases in between. CDR3 nucleotide sequence: TGCAGCGCCCCAAACAGGGCCTCCTACAATGAGCAGTTCTTC. This encodes CSAPNRASYNEQFF.

This clone was counted a few times. DNA for the CDR3: TGCGCCAGCAGCTTGCCGGGGGGCACGTACACCGGGGAGCTGTTTTTT. Its protein is CASSLPGGTYTGELFF. The chain joins TRBV5-1 to TRBJ2-2; weak D call: TRBD2 (7 bases). The V gene lost 1 base and the J gene lost 3 bases, with 13 bases spanning the gap. There are 16 residues in the CDR3. Looked up from germline, CDR1 is SGHRS and CDR2 is YFSETQ.

About this clone itself: Additional DNA sequences in this sample encode the identical CDR3. The V and J genes are TRBV2 and TRBJ2-5, with a tentative D call TRBD1 (5 bases). Germline V lookup: CDR1 SNHLY, CDR2 FYNNEI. V lost 2 bases and J lost 4, with 11 bases in between. This CDR3 comprises 14 residues. The CDR3 protein is CASSERQGGETQYF. CDR3 DNA: TGTGCCAGCAGTGAAAGGCAGGGCGGAGAGACCCAGTACTTC.

The count of this clone is one. The chain uses TRBV5-1 and TRBJ2-1; 10 bases map to TRBD1. The V gene end was trimmed by 4 bases and the J gene end by 4 bases; junction bases not matched to a gene: 11. CDR1 and CDR2 (germline): SGHRS, YFSETQ. CDR3 length: 17 amino acids. The CDR3 sequence: CASSAWTGGEGYNEQFF. CDR3 DNA sequence: TGCGCCAGCAGCGCCTGGACAGGGGGTGAGGGTTACAATGAGCAGTTCTTC.

V is TRBV20-1 and J is TRBJ1-2; no clear D. Trimming shortened V by 2 bases and J by 4 bases, and 5 bases separated the two germline ends. Germline loops: CDR1 DFQATT, CDR2 SNEGSKA (reference sequence). There are 11 residues in the CDR3. For the CDR3, the DNA is TGCAGTGCTAGACACTCCTATGGCTACACCTTC. Translating gives CSARHSYGYTF.

The rearrangement links TRBV7-3 to TRBJ1-6, with 7 bases fitting TRBD1. V shed 5 bases, J shed 7 bases, and the junction held 11 bases outside the gene matches. The V gene's germline CDR1 is SGHTA and CDR2 FQGTGA. The CDR3 has 16 residues. CDR3 residues: CASSRQGGAGNSPLHF. Here the CDR3 DNA reads TGTGCCAGCAGCCGCCAAGGGGGCGCCGGGAATTCACCCCTCCACTTT.

This sequence joins TRBV7-2 and TRBJ1-2, with D unclear. The V gene lost 1 base and the J gene lost 7 bases, with 13 bases spanning the gap. There are 14 residues in the CDR3. The germline CDR1 and CDR2 sequences are SGHTA and FQGNSA. CDR3 sequence: CASSLVSGTRGYTF. As DNA, the CDR3 is TGTGCCAGCAGCTTAGTCTCGGGAACCCGTGGCTACACCTTC.

This clone has more than one count but fewer than ten. The CDR3, as DNA: TGTGCCAGCAGTGTACAACAGCCCCAGCATTTT. It is translated as CASSVQQPQHF. The genes are TRBV2 and TRBJ1-5, with D uncertain. CDR3 length: 11 residues. V was cut by 4 bases and J by 7 bases, with 5 bases left in between. Germline V gene lookup returns CDR1 SNHLY and CDR2 FYNNEI.

A single count supports this clone. The V gene is TRBV30, the J gene TRBJ1-6; 9 nucleotides agree with TRBD1. The CDR3 runs to 16 residues. Trimming removed 3 bases from V and 7 bases from J; junction bases left unmatched: 10. Looked up from germline, CDR1 is GTSNPN and CDR2 is SVGIG (reference sequence). The CDR3 DNA reads as TGTGCCTGGAGCAGCGGCTATGGGACAGGGAATTCACCCCTCCACTTT. It is translated as CAWSSGYGTGNSPLHF.

This chain joins TRBV5-6 and TRBJ2-5; D is ambiguous. Germline lookup yields CDR1 SGHDT and CDR2 YYEEEE. This CDR3 has 11 residues. Trimming shortened V by 0 bases and J by 11 bases, and 8 bases separated the two germline ends. The CDR3 is CASSLDGHQYF. Here the CDR3 DNA reads TGTGCCAGCAGCTTGGATGGCCATCAGTACTTC. The complete variable domain, with remaining parts taken from reference TRBV5-6 and TRBJ2-5, reads DAGVTQSPTHLIKTRGQQVTLRCSPKSGHDTVSWYQQALGQGPQFIFQYYEEEERQRGNFPDRFSGHQFPNYSSELNVNALLLGDSALYLCASSLDGHQYFGPGTRLLVL.

V is TRBV9 and J is TRBJ2-1; TRBD2 matches at 10 bases. V gave up 0 bases and J gave up 7 bases; unmatched junction bases: 1. CDR1 and CDR2 from the germline V gene are SGDLS and YYNGEE. This CDR3 has 14 residues. CDR3 in amino acids: CASSVVAGGNEQFF. As DNA, the CDR3 is TGTGCCAGCAGCGTAGTAGCGGGGGGTAATGAGCAGTTCTTC.

The chain links TRBV7-3 to TRBJ2-7; tentatively, D is TRBD2 (6 bases). Germline CDR1 reads SGHTA; CDR2 reads FQGTGA. The germline V and J ends were trimmed by 0 bases and 5 bases, with 14 bases remaining between them. The CDR3 runs to 15 residues. Here the CDR3 DNA reads TGTGCCAGCAGCTTAACAAGTGGGGGGTCTAACGAGCAGTACTTC. Its translation: CASSLTSGGSNEQYF.

The chain couples TRBV4-2 to TRBJ1-5, with D unresolved. Germline CDR1 LGHNA, CDR2 YNFKEQ. Trimming left V 4 bases short and J 6 bases short, with 13 bases between. The CDR3 is 14 residues long. DNA of the CDR3: TGTGCCAGCAGCCTGGGATGGAGGAGTCAGCCCCAGCATTTT. Amino acid sequence: CASSLGWRSQPQHF.